The 16 T cell receptor beta chains below all came from one sample that was sequenced in a study of blood T cell repertoires in COVID-19. Sequenced by immunoSEQ multiplex PCR; TCRdb stores in-frame clones only, minus some. The data contain some 200,000 clones, approximately 90% of them singletons. Sequencing was done on a sample of PBMCs or T cells enriched from blood (not recorded which). All receptors come from a woman aged 40 to 50 with acute COVID-19.

As DNA, the CDR3 is TGTGCCAGTAACGACAGGGGGAGCGGCTACACCTTC. Translating gives CASNDRGSGYTF. The chain links TRBV19 to TRBJ1-2; 9 bases line up with TRBD1. The V and J ends lost 7 bases and 8 bases, in that order; junction bases with no gene match: 5. Germline CDR1 and CDR2: LNHDA and SQIVND (reference sequence). The CDR3 contains 12 residues.

This sequence joins TRBV5-1 and TRBJ2-5, with 7 bases fitting TRBD1. V lost 6 bases to trimming and J lost 3 bases; unmatched junction nucleotides: 5. The germline V gene has CDR1 SGHRS and CDR2 YFSETQ. The length of the CDR3 is 13 residues. The CDR3 protein is CASMQQGKETQYF. The CDR3 nucleotides are TGCGCCAGCATGCAACAGGGGAAAGAGACCCAGTACTTC.

The rearrangement joins TRBV12-5 to TRBJ1-3; D gene uncertain. V was shortened by 0 bases and J by 8 bases, with 11 bases between the two germline ends. The CDR3 is 14 residues long. Germline V gene sequence: CDR1 LGHNT, CDR2 FRNRAP. CDR3 sequence: CASGLVRGQHTIYF. The CDR3 DNA reads as TGTGCTAGTGGTTTGGTACGTGGGCAGCACACCATATATTTT.

This sequence joins TRBV2 and TRBJ2-7, with D possibly TRBD2 on 6 matching bases. The CDR3 is 14 residues long. Germline loops: CDR1 SNHLY, CDR2 FYNNEI. V shed 3 bases and J shed 2 bases, with 11 bases lying between them. Here the CDR3 DNA reads TGTGCCAGCAGTGACGTCGCGGGAACCTACGAGCAGTACTTC. This encodes CASSDVAGTYEQYF. Supplemented by reference TRBV2 and TRBJ2-7, the full variable domain reads EPEVTQTPSHQVTQMGQEVILRCVPISNHLYFYWYRQILGQKVEFLVSFYNNEISEKSEIFDDQFSVERPDGSNFTLKIRSTKLEDSAMYFCASSDVAGTYEQYFGPGTRLTVT.

This chain uses TRBV5-4 with TRBJ2-1; 7 bases line up with TRBD1. With V trimmed by 4 bases and J by 8 bases, 3 bases remained unmatched. Germline loops: CDR1 SGHNT, CDR2 YYREEE (reference sequence). The CDR3 runs to 12 residues. CDR3 sequence: CASSEGTDEQFF. Here the CDR3 DNA reads TGTGCCAGCAGCGAAGGGACAGATGAGCAGTTCTTC.

The chain combines TRBV10-2 with TRBJ1-1, with 8 bases identical to TRBD1. CDR3 size: 16 residues. In germline, CDR1 is WSHSY, CDR2 SAAADI. Losses at the gene ends were 6 bases for V and 1 base for J; bases not matched to a gene: 10. The CDR3, as DNA: TGCGCCAGCAGGGTCCCGGGACAGGTTGGGAACACTGAAGCTTTCTTT. Protein sequence: CASRVPGQVGNTEAFF.

J is TRBJ1-2 and V is TRBV7-6; TRBD1 might be the D (5 bases). The germline V and J ends were trimmed by 5 bases and 3 bases, with 10 bases remaining between them. CDR1 and CDR2 (germline): SGHVS, FNYEAQ. The CDR3 length is 13 residues. The CDR3: CASSPATDYGYTF. The CDR3 DNA reads as TGTGCCAGCAGCCCGGCGACAGACTATGGCTACACCTTC.

The chain couples TRBV6-2 or TRBV6-3 to TRBJ2-5; TRBD2 matches 8 bases. Germline CDR1 MNHEY, CDR2 SVGEGT. The CDR3 contains 15 residues. With 5 bases clipped from V and 5 bases from J, the junction kept 10 bases outside the gene matches. CDR3 in DNA: TGTGCCAGCAGTCACGGGGGGGGCGAGTTTGAGACCCAGTACTTC. Its translation: CASSHGGGEFETQYF.

This clone is a singleton in its sample. The rearrangement links TRBV3-1 (or the pseudogene TRBV3-2) to TRBJ2-3; D might be TRBD2 (6 bases). V dropped 2 bases and J dropped 0 bases, with 12 bases sitting between them. Looked up from germline, CDR1 is LGHDT and CDR2 is YNNKEL (reference sequence). This CDR3 spans 16 amino acids. The CDR3 DNA sequence: TGTGCCAGCAGCCAATATGGGGGGTTTAGCACAGATACGCAGTATTTT. This translates into CASSQYGGFSTDTQYF.

This clone was observed a single time. The gene calls are TRBV2 and TRBJ1-2; D call uncertain. Deletions cut 0 bases from V and 6 bases from J, with 5 bases between. The CDR3 runs to 12 residues. Looked up from germline, CDR1 is SNHLY and CDR2 is FYNNEI. The CDR3 sequence is CASSEAVNGYTF. The DNA for the CDR3 is TGTGCCAGCAGTGAAGCTGTTAATGGCTACACCTTC.

A word on this clone: In the same sample, other DNA sequences code for this CDR3. V gene TRBV5-1 combines with J gene TRBJ2-2, with 11 bases that match TRBD1. With V trimmed by 3 bases and J by 2 bases, 3 bases remained unmatched. This CDR3 has 16 amino acids. Looked up from germline, CDR1 is SGHRS and CDR2 is YFSETQ. The CDR3 protein is CASSSGTGGNTGELFF. As DNA, the CDR3 is TGCGCCAGCAGCTCCGGGACAGGGGGTAACACCGGGGAGCTGTTTTTT.

The CDR3 sequence: CASSVGQGADGYTF. Written as DNA, the CDR3 is TGTGCCAGCAGCGTGGGACAGGGGGCCGATGGCTACACCTTC. The chain joins TRBV5-4 to TRBJ1-2, with TRBD1 matching over 12 bases. The CDR3 contains 14 residues. V was pared by 4 bases and J by 6 bases, with 4 bases of the junction left unmatched. The germline CDR1 and CDR2 sequences are SGHNT and YYREEE (reference sequence). Filled out from reference TRBV5-4 and TRBJ1-2, the complete variable domain reads ETGVTQSPTHLIKTRGQQVTLRCSSQSGHNTVSWYQQALGQGPQFIFQYYREEENGRGNFPPRFSGLQFPNYSSELNVNALELDDSALYLCASSVGQGADGYTFGSGTRLTVV.

This clone occurred a few times. V gene TRBV29-1 combines with J gene TRBJ2-7; 9 nucleotides agree with TRBD1. Germline V gives CDR1 SQVTM, CDR2 ANQGSEA. J lost 1 base, V lost 4 bases, and 5 bases had no gene match. This CDR3 is 14 amino acids long. The CDR3 coding sequence is TGCAGCGTTGGGCGGGACAGGGCGTCCTACGAGCAGTACTTC. Its translation is CSVGRDRASYEQYF.

The chain combines TRBV5-1 with TRBJ2-2; 7 bases match TRBD1. V shed 4 bases and J 6 bases; nucleotides not matched to a gene: 3. Germline V lookup: CDR1 SGHRS, CDR2 YFSETQ. The CDR3 length is 13 residues. DNA of the CDR3: TGCGCCAGCAGCAAGACAGGGTCCGGGGAGCTGTTTTTT. It is translated as CASSKTGSGELFF.

V gene TRBV6-5 combines with J gene TRBJ1-1; D unclear. Germline CDR1 is MNHEY and CDR2 is SVGAGI. CDR3 length equals 14 residues. Trimming pared 6 bases from V and 1 base from J, leaving 12 bases between. The CDR3 nucleotides read TGTGCCAGCAGGACCAAGGGAGGGAACACTGAAGCTTTCTTT. Amino acids: CASRTKGGNTEAFF.

The V gene is TRBV5-5, the J gene TRBJ1-2; D remains unclear. Germline-derived CDR1 and CDR2 are SGHKS and YYEKEE (reference sequence). The CDR3 runs to 13 residues. V was pared by 3 bases and J by 8 bases, with 14 bases between. CDR3 in DNA: TGTGCCAGCAGCTGTCATACACGGGGAGGCTACACCTTC. Residues: CASSCHTRGGYTF.